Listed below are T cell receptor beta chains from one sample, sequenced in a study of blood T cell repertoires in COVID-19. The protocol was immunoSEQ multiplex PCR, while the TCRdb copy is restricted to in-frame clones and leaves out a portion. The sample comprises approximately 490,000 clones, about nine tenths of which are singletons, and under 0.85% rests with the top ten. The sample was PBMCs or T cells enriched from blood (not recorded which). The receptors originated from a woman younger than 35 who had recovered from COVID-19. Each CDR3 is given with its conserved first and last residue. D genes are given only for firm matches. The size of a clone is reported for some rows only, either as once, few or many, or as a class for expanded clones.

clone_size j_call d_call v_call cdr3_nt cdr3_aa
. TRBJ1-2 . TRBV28 TGTGCCAGCAGTTTCTCAGCTAACTATGGCTACACCTTC CASSFSANYGYTF
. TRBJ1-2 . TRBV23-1 TGCGCCAGCAGTCAAACAGGGCGGGACTATGGCTACACCTTC CASSQTGRDYGYTF
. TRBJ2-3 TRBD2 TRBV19 TGTGCCAGTAGCCAAGCGGGAGCGGGGTCTTCAGTGGGAGTCACAGATACGCAGTATTTT CASSQAGAGSSVGVTDTQYF
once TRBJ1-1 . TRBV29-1 TGCAGCGGTGACGAGCCAGGGCGCACTGAAGCTTTCTTT CSGDEPGRTEAFF
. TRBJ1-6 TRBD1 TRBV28 TGTGCCAGCAGCCCTGGGCAGGGGGATAATTCACCCCTCCACTTT CASSPGQGDNSPLHF
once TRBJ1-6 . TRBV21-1 TGTGCCAGCACGACGGGAGGGGACAATTCACCCCTCCACTTT CASTTGGDNSPLHF
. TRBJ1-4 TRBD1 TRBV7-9 TGTGCCAGCGGTAAACAGGGGACTGAAAAACTGTTTTTT CASGKQGTEKLFF
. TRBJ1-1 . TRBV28 TGTGCCAGCACTACGCACGGGATTACTGAAGCTTTCTTT CASTTHGITEAFF
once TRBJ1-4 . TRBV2 TGTGCCAGCAGGCAGGGCCCTAATGAAAAACTGTTTTTT CASRQGPNEKLFF
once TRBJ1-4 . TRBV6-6 TGTGCCAGCAGTTACGATATTAATCTCAGTAATGAAAAACTGTTTTTT CASSYDINLSNEKLFF
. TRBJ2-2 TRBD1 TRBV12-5 TGTGCTAGTGGTTTGGTGCATGATGGACAGGGGAAGATCGGGGAGCTGTTTTTT CASGLVHDGQGKIGELFF
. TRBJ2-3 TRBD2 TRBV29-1 TGCAGCGTGGGACTAGCGGGGGGAAGAGATACGCAGTATTTT CSVGLAGGRDTQYF
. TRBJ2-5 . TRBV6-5 TGTGCCAGCAGCGCACCACTACGACGAGAGACCCAGTACTTC CASSAPLRRETQYF
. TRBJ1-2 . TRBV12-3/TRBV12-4 TGTGCCAGCACCTCAGTAAACTATGGCTACACCTTC CASTSVNYGYTF
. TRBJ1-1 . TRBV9 TGTGCCAGCAGCGTAGGAGGAGGGTTGAACACTGAAGCTTTCTTT CASSVGGGLNTEAFF
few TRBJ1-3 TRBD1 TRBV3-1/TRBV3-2 TGTGCCAGCAGACGGTCGACAGGGAGTGGAAACACCATATATTTT CASRRSTGSGNTIYF
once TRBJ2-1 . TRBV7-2 TGTGCCAGCAGCTTAGCAGCGGCCCACAATGAGCAGTTCTTC CASSLAAAHNEQFF
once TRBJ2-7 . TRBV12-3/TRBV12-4 TGTGCCAGCAGCTCTGACAGGTACGAGCAGTACTTC CASSSDRYEQYF
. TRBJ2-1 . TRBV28 TGTGCCAGCAGACCTCGTACCCTAGGGGGTGAGCAGTTCTTC CASRPRTLGGEQFF
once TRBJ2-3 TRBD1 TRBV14 TGTGCCAGCCGGGACAGGGGCACAGATACGCAGTATTTT CASRDRGTDTQYF
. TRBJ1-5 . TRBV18 TGTGCCAGCTCCCTCGACGCGGGTCAGCCCCAGCATTTT CASSLDAGQPQHF
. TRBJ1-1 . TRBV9 TGTGCCAGCAGCGGCGATCGGGGAAACACTGAAGCTTTCTTT CASSGDRGNTEAFF
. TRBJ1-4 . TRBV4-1 TGCGCCAGCAGCCCCCTGGGGGGGAAAAATGAAAAACTGTTTTTT CASSPLGGKNEKLFF
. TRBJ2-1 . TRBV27 TGTGCCAGCAGTTTGAAAGGGAACAGGGCCTTCTCGGATGAGCAGTTCTTC CASSLKGNRAFSDEQFF
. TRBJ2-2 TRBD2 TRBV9 TGTGCCAGCAGCGTAAGCGGGGGGGTAACCGGGGAGCTGTTTTTT CASSVSGGVTGELFF
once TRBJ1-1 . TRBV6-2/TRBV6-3 TGTGCCAGCAGCAAGGGGGAGGGAGTCGTGAACACTGAAGCTTTCTTT CASSKGEGVVNTEAFF
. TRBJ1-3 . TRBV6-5 TGTGCCAGCAGGCCAACAGGGTTCACTGGAAACACCATATATTTT CASRPTGFTGNTIYF
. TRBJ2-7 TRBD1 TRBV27 TGTGCCAGCAGACCAGTTCCCGGGACAGGGCGCGAGCAGTACTTC CASRPVPGTGREQYF